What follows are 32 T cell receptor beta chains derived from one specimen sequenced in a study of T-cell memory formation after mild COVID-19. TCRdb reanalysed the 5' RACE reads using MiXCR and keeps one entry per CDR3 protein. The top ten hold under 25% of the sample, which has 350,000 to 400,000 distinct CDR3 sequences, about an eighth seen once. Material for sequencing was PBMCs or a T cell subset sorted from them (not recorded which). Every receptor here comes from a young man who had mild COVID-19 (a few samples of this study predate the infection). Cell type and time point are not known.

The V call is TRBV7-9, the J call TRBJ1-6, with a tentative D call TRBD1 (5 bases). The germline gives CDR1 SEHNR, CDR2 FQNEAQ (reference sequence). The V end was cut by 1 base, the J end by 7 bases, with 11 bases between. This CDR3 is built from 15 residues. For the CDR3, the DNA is TGTGCCAGCAGCTTAGACGGGGACGCGAATTCACCCCTCCACTTT. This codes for CASSLDGDANSPLHF. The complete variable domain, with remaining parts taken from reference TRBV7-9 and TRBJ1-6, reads DTGVSQNPRHKITKRGQNVTFRCDPISEHNRLYWYRQTLGQGPEFLTYFQNEAQLEKSRLLSDRFSAERPKGSFSTLEIQRTEQGDSAMYLCASSLDGDANSPLHFGNGTRLTVT.

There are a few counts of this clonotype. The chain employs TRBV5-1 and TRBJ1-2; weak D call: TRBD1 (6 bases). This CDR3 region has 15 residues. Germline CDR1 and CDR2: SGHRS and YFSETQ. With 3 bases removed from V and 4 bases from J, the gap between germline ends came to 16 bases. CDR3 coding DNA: TGCGCCAGCAGCTCCGAATTTACAGGGCTCTATGGCTACACCTTC. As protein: CASSSEFTGLYGYTF.

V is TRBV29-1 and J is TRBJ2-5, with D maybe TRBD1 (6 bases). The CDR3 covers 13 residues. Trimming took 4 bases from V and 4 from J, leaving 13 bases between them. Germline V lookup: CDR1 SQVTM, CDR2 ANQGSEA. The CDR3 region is CSVGLQGPETQYF. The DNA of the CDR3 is TGCAGCGTTGGTCTTCAGGGGCCAGAGACCCAGTACTTC. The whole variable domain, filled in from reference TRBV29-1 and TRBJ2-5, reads SAVISQKPSRDICQRGTSLTIQCQVDSQVTMMFWYRQQPGQSLTLIATANQGSEATYESGFVIDKFPISRPNLTFSTLTVSNMSPEDSSIYLCSVGLQGPETQYFGPGTRLLVL.

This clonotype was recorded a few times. The CDR3 reads CASSEFGGSSGIQYF. The CDR3 DNA is TGTGCCAGCAGTGAATTCGGGGGTTCAAGTGGCATTCAGTACTTC. The V gene is TRBV25-1, the J gene TRBJ2-4; tentatively, D is TRBD2 (6 bases). This CDR3 is 15 amino acids long. Per the germline V gene, CDR1 is MGHDK and CDR2 is SYGVNS. Trimming took off 1 base at V and 9 bases at J, with 16 bases between the two ends.

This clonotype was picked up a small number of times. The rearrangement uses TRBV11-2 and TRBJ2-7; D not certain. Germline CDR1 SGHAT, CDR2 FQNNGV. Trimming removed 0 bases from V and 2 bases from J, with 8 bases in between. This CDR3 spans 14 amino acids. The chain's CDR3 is CASSLEPSPYEQYV. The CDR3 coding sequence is TGTGCCAGCAGCTTAGAACCCAGTCCCTACGAGCAGTACGTC.

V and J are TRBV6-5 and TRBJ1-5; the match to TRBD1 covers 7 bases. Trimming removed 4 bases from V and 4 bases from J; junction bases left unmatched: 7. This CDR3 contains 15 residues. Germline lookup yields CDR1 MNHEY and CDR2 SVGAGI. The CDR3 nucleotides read TGTGCCAGCAGTTCCGGGGCAGGGGGAAATCAGCCCCAGCATTTT. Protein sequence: CASSSGAGGNQPQHF.

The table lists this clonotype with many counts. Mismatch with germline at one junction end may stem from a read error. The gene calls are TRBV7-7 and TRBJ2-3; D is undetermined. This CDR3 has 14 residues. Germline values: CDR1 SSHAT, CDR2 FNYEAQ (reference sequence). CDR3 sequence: CASSLLSSTDTQYF. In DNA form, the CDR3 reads TGTGCTAGCAGCTTACTTTCTAGCACAGATACGCAGTATTTT.

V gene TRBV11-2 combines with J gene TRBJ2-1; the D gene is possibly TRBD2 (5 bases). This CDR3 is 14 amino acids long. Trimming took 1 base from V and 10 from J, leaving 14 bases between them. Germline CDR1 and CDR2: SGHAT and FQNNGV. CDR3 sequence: CASSLGAVRLEQFF. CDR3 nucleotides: TGTGCCAGCAGCTTAGGGGCCGTGCGACTAGAGCAGTTCTTC.

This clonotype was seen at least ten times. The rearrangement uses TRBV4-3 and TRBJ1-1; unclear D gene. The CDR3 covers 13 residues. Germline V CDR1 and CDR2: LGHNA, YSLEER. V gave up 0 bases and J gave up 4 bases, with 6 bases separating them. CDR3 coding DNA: TGCGCCAGCAGCCAAGACAGAGGCACTGAAGCTTTCTTT. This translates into CASSQDRGTEAFF.

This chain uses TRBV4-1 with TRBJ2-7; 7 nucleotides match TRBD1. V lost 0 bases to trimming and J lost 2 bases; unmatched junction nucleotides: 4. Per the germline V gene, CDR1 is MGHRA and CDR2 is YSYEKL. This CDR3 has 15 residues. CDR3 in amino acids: CASSQEPTGTYEQYF. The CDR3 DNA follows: TGCGCCAGCAGCCAAGAACCGACAGGGACCTACGAGCAGTACTTC.

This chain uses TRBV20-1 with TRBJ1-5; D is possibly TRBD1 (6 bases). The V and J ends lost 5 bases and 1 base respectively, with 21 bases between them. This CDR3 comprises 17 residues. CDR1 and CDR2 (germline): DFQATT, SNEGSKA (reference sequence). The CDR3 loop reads CSAALVGGATSNQPQHF. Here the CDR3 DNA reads TGCAGTGCTGCCCTAGTTGGGGGGGCAACCAGCAATCAGCCCCAGCATTTT.

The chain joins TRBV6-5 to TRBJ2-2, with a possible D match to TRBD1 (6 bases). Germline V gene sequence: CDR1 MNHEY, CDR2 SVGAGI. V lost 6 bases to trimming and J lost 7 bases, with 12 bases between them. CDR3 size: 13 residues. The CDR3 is CASSIQGYGELFF. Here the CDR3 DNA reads TGTGCCAGCAGCATACAGGGTTACGGGGAGCTGTTTTTT.

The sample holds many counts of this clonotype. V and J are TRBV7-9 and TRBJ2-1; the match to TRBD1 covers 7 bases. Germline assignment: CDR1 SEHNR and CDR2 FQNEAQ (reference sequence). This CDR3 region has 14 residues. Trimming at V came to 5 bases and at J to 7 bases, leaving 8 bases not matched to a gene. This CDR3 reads CASSVRDSWNEQFF. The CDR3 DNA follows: TGTGCCAGCAGCGTCCGGGACAGTTGGAATGAGCAGTTCTTC.

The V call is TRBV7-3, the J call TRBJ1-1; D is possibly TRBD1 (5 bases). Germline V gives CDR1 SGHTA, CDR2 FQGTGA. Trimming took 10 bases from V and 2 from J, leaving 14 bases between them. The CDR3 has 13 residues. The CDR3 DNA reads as TGTGCCACCTTAGGACACGCTAACACTGAAGCTTTCTTT. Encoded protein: CATLGHANTEAFF.

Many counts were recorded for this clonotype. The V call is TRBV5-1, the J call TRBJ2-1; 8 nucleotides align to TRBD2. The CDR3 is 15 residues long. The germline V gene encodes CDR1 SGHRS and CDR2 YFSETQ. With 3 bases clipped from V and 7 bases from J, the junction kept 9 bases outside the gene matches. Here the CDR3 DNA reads TGCGCCAGCAGCTACGAGCGGGGGCCCAATAATGAGCAGTTCTTC. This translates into CASSYERGPNNEQFF.

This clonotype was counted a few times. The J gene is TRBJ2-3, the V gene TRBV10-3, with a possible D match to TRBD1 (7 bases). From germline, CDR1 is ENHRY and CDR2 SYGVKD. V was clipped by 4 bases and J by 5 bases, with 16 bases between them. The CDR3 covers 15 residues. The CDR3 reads CAISAQGGRRDTQYF. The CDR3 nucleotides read TGTGCCATCAGTGCTCAGGGGGGACGCAGAGATACGCAGTATTTT.

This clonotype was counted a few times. The DNA of the CDR3 is TGTGCCAGCAACCTGCAGGGGGCCTATGGCTACACCTTC. It translates to CASNLQGAYGYTF. The rearrangement uses TRBV2 and TRBJ1-2; 8 bases line up with TRBD1. CDR3 length: 13 residues. CDR1 is SNHLY, CDR2 FYNNEI, per germline. The V gene end was trimmed by 7 bases and the J gene end by 4 bases; junction bases not matched to a gene: 5.

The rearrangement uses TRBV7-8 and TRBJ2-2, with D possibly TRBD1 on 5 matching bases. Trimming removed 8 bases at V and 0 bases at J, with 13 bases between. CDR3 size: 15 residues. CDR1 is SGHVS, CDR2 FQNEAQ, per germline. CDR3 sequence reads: CASSRGRTNTGELFF. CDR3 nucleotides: TGTGCCAGCTCAAGGGGCAGGACGAACACCGGGGAGCTGTTTTTT.

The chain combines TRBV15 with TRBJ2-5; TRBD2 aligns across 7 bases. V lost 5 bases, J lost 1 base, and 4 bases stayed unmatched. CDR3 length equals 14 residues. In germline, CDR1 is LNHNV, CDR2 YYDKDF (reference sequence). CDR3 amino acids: CATSGGGSQETQYF. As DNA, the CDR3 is TGTGCCACCAGCGGGGGGGGATCCCAAGAGACCCAGTACTTC.

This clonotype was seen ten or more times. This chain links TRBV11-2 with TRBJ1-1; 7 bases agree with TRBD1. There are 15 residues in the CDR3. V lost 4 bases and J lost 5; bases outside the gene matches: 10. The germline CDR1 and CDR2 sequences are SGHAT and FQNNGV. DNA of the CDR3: TGTGCCAGCAGCTATATATACAGGGGATTGACTGAAGCTTTCTTT. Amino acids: CASSYIYRGLTEAFF.

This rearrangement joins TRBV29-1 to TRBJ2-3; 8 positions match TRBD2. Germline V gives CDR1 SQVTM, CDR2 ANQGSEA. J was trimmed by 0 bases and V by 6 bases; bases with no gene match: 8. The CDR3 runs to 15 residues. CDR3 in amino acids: CSVPRGGLSTDTQYF. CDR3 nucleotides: TGCAGCGTGCCCCGGGGGGGGCTTAGCACAGATACGCAGTATTTT.

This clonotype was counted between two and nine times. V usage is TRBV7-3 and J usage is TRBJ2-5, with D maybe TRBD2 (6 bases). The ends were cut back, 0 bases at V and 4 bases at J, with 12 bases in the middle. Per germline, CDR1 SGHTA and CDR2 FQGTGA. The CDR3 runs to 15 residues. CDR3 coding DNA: TGTGCCAGCAGCTTAACGGGACTCTTAGGAGAGACCCAGTACTTC. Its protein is CASSLTGLLGETQYF.

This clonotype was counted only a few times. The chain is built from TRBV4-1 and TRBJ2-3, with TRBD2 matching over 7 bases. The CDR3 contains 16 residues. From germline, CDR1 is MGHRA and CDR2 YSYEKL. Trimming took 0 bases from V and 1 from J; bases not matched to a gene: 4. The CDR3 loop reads CASSQDGTSGTDTQYF. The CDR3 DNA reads TGCGCCAGCAGCCAAGATGGAACTAGCGGCACAGATACGCAGTATTTT.

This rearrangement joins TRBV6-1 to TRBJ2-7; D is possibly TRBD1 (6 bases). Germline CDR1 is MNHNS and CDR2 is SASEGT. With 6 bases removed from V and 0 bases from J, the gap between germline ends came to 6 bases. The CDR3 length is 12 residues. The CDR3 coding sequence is TGTGCCAGCAGACAGGGCTCCTACGAGCAGTACGTC. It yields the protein CASRQGSYEQYV.

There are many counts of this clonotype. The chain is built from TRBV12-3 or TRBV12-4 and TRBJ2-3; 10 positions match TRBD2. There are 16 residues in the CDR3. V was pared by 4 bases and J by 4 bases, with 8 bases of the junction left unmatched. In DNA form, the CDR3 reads TGTGCCAGCAGTTCCCCCAGCGGGGGGGCCCCAGATACGCAGTATTTT. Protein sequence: CASSSPSGGAPDTQYF.

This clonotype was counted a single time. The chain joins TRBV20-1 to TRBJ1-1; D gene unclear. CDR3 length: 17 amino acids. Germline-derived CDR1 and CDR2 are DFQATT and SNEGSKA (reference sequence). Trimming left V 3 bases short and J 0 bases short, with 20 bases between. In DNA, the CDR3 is TGCAGTGCTAGTTGGACGGTCGATGGGAACTTGAACACTGAAGCTTTCTTT. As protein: CSASWTVDGNLNTEAFF.

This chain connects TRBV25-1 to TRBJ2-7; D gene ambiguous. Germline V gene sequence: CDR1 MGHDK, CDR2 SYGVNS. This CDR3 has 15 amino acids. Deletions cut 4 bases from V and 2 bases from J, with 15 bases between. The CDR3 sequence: CASSVSFGRAYEQYF. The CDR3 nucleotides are TGTGCCAGCAGTGTTTCCTTCGGGCGCGCCTACGAGCAGTACTTC.

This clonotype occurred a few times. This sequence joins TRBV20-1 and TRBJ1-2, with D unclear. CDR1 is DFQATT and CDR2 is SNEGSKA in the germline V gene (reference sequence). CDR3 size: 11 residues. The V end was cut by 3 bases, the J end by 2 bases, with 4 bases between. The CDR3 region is CSASVNYGYTF. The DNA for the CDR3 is TGCAGTGCTAGTGTCAACTATGGCTACACCTTC.

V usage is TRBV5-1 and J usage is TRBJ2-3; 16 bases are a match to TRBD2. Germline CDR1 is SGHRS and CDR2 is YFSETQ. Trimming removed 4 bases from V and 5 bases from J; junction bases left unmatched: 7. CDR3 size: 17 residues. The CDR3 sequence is CASSAGLAGGLGDTQYF. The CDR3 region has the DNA TGCGCCAGCAGCGCGGGACTAGCGGGGGGGCTTGGAGATACGCAGTATTTT.

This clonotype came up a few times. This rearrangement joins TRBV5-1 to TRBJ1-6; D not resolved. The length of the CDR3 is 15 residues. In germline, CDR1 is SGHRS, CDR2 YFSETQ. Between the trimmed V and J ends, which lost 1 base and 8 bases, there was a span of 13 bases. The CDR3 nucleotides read TGCGCCAGCAGCTTGTCCGGCCTTAGGGATTCACCCCTCCACTTT. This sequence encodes CASSLSGLRDSPLHF.

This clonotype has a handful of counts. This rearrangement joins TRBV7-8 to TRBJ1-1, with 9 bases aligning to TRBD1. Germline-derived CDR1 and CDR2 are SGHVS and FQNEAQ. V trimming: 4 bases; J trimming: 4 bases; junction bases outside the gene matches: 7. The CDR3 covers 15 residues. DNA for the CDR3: TGTGCCAGCAGCTCTCTGACAGGGGGGCCCACTGAAGCTTTCTTT. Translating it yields CASSSLTGGPTEAFF.

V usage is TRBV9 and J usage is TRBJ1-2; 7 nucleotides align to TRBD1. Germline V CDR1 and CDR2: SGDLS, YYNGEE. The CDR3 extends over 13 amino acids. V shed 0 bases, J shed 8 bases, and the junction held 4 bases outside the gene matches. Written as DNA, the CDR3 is TGTGCCAGCAGCGTAGAGGGGGCCGGCGGCTACACCTTC. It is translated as CASSVEGAGGYTF.